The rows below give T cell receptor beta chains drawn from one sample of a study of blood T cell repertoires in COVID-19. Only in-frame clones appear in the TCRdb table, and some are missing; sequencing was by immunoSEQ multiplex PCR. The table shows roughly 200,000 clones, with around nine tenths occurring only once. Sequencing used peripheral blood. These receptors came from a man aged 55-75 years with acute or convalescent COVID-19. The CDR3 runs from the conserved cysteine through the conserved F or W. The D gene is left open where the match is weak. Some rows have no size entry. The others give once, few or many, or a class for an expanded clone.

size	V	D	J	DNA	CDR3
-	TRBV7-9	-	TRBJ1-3	TGTGCCAGCAGCCGGGCGGGGTCCTCTGGAAACACCATATATTTT	CASSRAGSSGNTIYF
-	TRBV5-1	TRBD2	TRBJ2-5	TGCGCCAGCAGCACACAGGGACTAGCGGGGAGACCTAGAGAGACCCAGTACTTC	CASSTQGLAGRPRETQYF
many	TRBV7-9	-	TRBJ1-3	TGTGCCAGCAGCTTGCAGGGACTCAGCTCTGGAAACACCATATATTTT	CASSLQGLSSGNTIYF
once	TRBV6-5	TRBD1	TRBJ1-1	TGTGCCAGCAGTCCCCGGACAGGCGACGCTGAAGCTTTCTTT	CASSPRTGDAEAFF
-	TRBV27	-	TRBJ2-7	TGTGCCAGCAGTCGCAAGACTCGCTCCTACGAGCAGTACTTC	CASSRKTRSYEQYF
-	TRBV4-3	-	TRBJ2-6	TGCGCCAGCAGCCAAGAGGGGTTGACAGGCCTCTCTGGGGCCAACGTCCTGACTTTC	CASSQEGLTGLSGANVLTF
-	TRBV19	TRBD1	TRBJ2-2	TGTGCCAGTAGTATTGTCGGACAGGGGAGGTTGGGCACCGGGGAGCTGTTTTTT	CASSIVGQGRLGTGELFF
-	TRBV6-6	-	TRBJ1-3	TGTGCCAGCAGTTACGGTGGGGGCATTGGAAACACCATATATTTT	CASSYGGGIGNTIYF
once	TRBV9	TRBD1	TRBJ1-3	TGTGCCAGCAGCGTAGTTCCGGACAGGGAGGGGAACACCATATATTTT	CASSVVPDREGNTIYF
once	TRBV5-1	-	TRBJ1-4	TGCGCCAGCAGCTTACAGACAGATGAAAAACTGTTTTTT	CASSLQTDEKLFF
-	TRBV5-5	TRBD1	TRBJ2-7	TGTGCCAGCAGCTTGGTAGGGACAGGGGGCGACGAGCAGTACTTC	CASSLVGTGGDEQYF
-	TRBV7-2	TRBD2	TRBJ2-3	TGTGCCAGCCGTCGACCGTGGGGGGGAGAGACAGATACGCAGTATTTT	CASRRPWGGETDTQYF
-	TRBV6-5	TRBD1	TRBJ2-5	TGTGCCAGCAGTAGACAGGGCCAGGAGACCCAGTACTTC	CASSRQGQETQYF
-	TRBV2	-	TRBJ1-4	TGTGCCAGCACTGCCACAGGGTGGGCTAATGAAAAACTGTTTTTT	CASTATGWANEKLFF
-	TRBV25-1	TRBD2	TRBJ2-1	TGTGCCAGCACCAGAGAGCGGGGACCTCATTACAATGAGCAGTTCTTC	CASTRERGPHYNEQFF
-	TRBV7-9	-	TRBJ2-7	TGTGCCAGCAGCTTCGCCGGGAACGAGCAGTACTTC	CASSFAGNEQYF
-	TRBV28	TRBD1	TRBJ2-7	TGTGCCATCCAAACAGGGGCTCTCGAGCAGTACTTC	CAIQTGALEQYF
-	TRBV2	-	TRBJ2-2	TGTGCCAGCAGTGTTTGGGCCTATTCCGGGGAGCTGTTTTTT	CASSVWAYSGELFF
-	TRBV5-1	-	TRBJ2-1	TGCGCCAGCAGCTTGGTCCCTAATGAGCAGTTCTTC	CASSLVPNEQFF
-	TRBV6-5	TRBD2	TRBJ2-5	TGTGCCAGCAGGCTAGCGGGGGGCTGGGGAGAGACCCAGTACTTC	CASRLAGGWGETQYF
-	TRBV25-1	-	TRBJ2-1	TGTGCCAGCACCCCTAGCGACTCCTACAATGAGCAGTTCTTC	CASTPSDSYNEQFF
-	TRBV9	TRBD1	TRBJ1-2	TGTGCCAGCAGGCGACAGGGAGACTTTTATGGCTACACCTTC	CASRRQGDFYGYTF
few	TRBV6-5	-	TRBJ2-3	TGTGCCAGCAGTTACGGGCAGGCGAGCACAGATACGCAGTATTTT	CASSYGQASTDTQYF
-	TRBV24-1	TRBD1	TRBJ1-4	TGTGCCACCAGTGCCCCTATACAGGGGGCGGGTGAAAAACTGTTTTTT	CATSAPIQGAGEKLFF
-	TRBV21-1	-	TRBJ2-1	TGTGCCAGCATTCTTTCCCGGAGAAACAATGAGCAGTTCTTC	CASILSRRNNEQFF
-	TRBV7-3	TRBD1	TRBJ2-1	TGTGCCAGCAGCTCGGGACAGGGGTCTTTTGATGAGCAGTTCTTC	CASSSGQGSFDEQFF
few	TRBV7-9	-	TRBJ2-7	TGTGCCAGCAGCCCAGGCGTGTGGGGCCACTCCTACGAGCAGTACTTC	CASSPGVWGHSYEQYF
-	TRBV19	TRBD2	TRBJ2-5	TGTGCCAGTAGTATTGGGGGGGTACAAGAGACCCAGTACTTC	CASSIGGVQETQYF
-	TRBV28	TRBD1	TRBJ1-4	TGTGCCAGCAGTTTTGGAGCGGGACAGGGGAATGAAAAACTGTTTTTT	CASSFGAGQGNEKLFF
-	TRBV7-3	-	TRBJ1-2	TGTGCCAGCAGCGACCCGGGAACTAGCTATGGCTACACCTTC	CASSDPGTSYGYTF
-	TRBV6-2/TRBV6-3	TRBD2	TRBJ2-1	TGTGCCAGCAGTTTCGGGGGGGCTCACAATGAGCAGTTCTTC	CASSFGGAHNEQFF
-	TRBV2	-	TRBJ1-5	TGTGCCAGCCAACGGGGGGCAGGCAATCAGCCCCAGCATTTT	CASQRGAGNQPQHF
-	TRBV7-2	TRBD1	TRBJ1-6	TGTGCCAGCAGTTCTAGGACAGGGGATTCACCCCTCCACTTT	CASSSRTGDSPLHF
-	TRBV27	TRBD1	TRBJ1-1	TGTGCCAGCAGTTTATACCGGGACAGGGGTGGCGGAGCTTTCTTT	CASSLYRDRGGGAFF
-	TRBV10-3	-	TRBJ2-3	TGTGCCATCAGTGAGGTCGGGGGTAGTGATACGCAGTATTTT	CAISEVGGSDTQYF
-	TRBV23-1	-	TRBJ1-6	TGCGCCAGCAGTCAGCCTTCAAGCAGACTCGGGGGACCCCTCCACTTT	CASSQPSSRLGGPLHF
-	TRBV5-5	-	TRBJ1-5	TGTGCCAGCAGCTCGGCTACAACCTCGGACTATAGCAATCAGCCCCAGCATTTT	CASSSATTSDYSNQPQHF
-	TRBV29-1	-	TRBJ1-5	TGCAGCGTCAAGACAGGACTCAATCAGCCCCAGCATTTT	CSVKTGLNQPQHF
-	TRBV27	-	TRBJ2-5	TGTGCCAGCAGTTTTTCTAGCTCACGTGGGGAGACCCAGTACTTC	CASSFSSSRGETQYF
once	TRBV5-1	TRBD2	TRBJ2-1	TGCGCCAGCACCCTGGGCGGGGGGGAAAACTACAATGAGCAGTTCTTC	CASTLGGGENYNEQFF
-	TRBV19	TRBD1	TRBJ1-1	TGTGCCAGTAGTATTGGCAGGGGGGTATTTAGCGCTGAAGCTTTCTTT	CASSIGRGVFSAEAFF
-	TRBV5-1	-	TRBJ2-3	TGCGCCAGCAGCCGCACCCAGAAAGATACGCAGTATTTT	CASSRTQKDTQYF
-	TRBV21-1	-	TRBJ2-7	TGTGCCAGCAGCCCCAGGACAGGGCAACTTTCCTACGAGCAGTACTTC	CASSPRTGQLSYEQYF
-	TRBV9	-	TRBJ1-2	TGTGCCAGCAGCGCCTGGACTGTCGGCTACACCTTC	CASSAWTVGYTF
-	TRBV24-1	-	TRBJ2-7	TGTGCCACCAGTGAAACGGGGGGCGCCTCCTACGAGCAGTACTTC	CATSETGGASYEQYF
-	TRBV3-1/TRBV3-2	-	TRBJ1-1	TGTGCCAGCAGCCGCCTCGCAGGGGACACTGAAGCTTTCTTT	CASSRLAGDTEAFF
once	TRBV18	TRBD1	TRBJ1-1	TGTGCCAGCTCGGGACTGGGGACAGTTCCCATTATGAACACTGAAGCTTTCTTT	CASSGLGTVPIMNTEAFF
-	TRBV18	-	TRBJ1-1	TGTGCCAGCTCGGGAACGGGGGGTGCCACTGAAGCTTTCTTT	CASSGTGGATEAFF
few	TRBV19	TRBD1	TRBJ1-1	TGTGCCACCACCAGACAGGGGGCCGGGAACACTGAAGCTTTCTTT	CATTRQGAGNTEAFF
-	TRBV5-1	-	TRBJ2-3	TGCGCCAGCAGCTTGGACAGAGATACGCAGTATTTT	CASSLDRDTQYF
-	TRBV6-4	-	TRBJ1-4	TGTGCCAGCAGGACAGAGGATGAAAAACTGTTTTTT	CASRTEDEKLFF
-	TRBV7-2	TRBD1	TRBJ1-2	TGTGCCAGCAGCTCAGGACAGGGTTCTGGCTACACCTTC	CASSSGQGSGYTF